This TCR beta chain was retrieved from a study of T-cell reconstitution after alpha-beta-depleted transplantation in children. Points from the study as a whole: Two months or so post-transplant, alpha-beta T cells reportedly derived from several hundred expanded graft clones.

The CDR3 runs 12 residues. Germline V gene sequence: CDR1 SEHNR, CDR2 FQNEAQ (reference sequence). V was clipped by 5 bases and J by 9 bases, with 11 bases between them. As concerns this clonotype: The antigen is unknown.

Preparation of the TCRbeta library used unique molecular identifiers. TCRdb called the PCR reads again in MiXCR, with one record for every CDR3 protein. Altogether approximately 210,000 distinct CDR3 sequences are present, approximately 17% being singletons, with the ten largest covering about 45%. V gene TRBV7-9 combines with J gene TRBJ1-5; D ambiguous. The clonotype was recovered from a male patient under 10 years old who had a stem cell transplant for acute lymphoblastic leukemia, so the T cells may come from the graft donor. The sample was PBMCs, mostly from graft donor cells, taken 360 days after TCRalphabeta/CD19-depleted stem cell transplant. The CDR3 DNA follows: TGTGCCAGCAGCGTCTTAGCTGGGCCCCAGCATTTT. Its protein product is CASSVLAGPQHF.